Reported below is one T cell receptor beta chain. Its antigen remains unidentified. Base qualities are not recorded, but no much larger clone differs from it by a single base. The data were obtained in a study of blood T cells in healthy people across ages (dated by TCRdb to about 2015). For the wider study: In model experiments, roughly one uniquely barcoded TCR beta cDNA molecule per two T cells was captured by template switching. Age-related changes in TCR beta repertoire diversity were measured in the study by deep sequencing normalized with unique cDNA molecular identifiers. Four age groups were formed from the donors: young (average 16 years), middle-aged (more than 35), aged (roughly 58) and long-lived (around 82). To avoid experimental bias, donors of different ages were spread randomly across the sequencing lanes. Two additional independent replicas of 1 million unique cDNA reads from the same blood draw were analyzed for two donors (one aged 18 to 30 and one aged 80 or older).

The donors were roughly 39 Caucasian individuals from Russia, aged 6 to 90 years, who were systemically healthy. Around 10 milliliters of peripheral blood were collected from each donor into EDTA-treated Vacutainer tubes. Ficoll-Paque density-gradient centrifugation was used to isolate PBMCs, with at least 6.5 million per sample. Total RNA, at least 6 micrograms per sample, was extracted from PBMCs with Trizol reagent. For every donor, an aliquot of PBMCs went through flow cytometry to measure the percentages of naive CD45RAhigh/CD27high T cells. To prepare the library, 5' RACE was applied. The data were produced on an Illumina HiSeq 2500. A second roughly 7 to 11 cycle PCR used a sample-barcoded 5' primer and a J-beta primer mix. A template-switch 5' adaptor carrying 12 random nucleotides introduced a unique molecular identifier onto each TCR beta cDNA molecule. Each sample yielded at least 2.5 million CDR3-containing paired-end reads. First-strand cDNA was synthesized from all RNA with the Mint cDNA synthesis kit, primed by a TRBC-specific oligonucleotide. Following uracil-DNA glycosylase treatment, a first 18-cycle PCR with universal primers M1SS and BC2_uni_R was performed on all cDNA. The authors processed their data as follows. For normalization, 1 million high-quality reads were randomly selected from each sample, with every read carrying a distinct molecular identifier. Instead of being binned into consensus sequences, reads that shared molecular identifiers were thrown out. MiTCR, set to a Q25 quality threshold and the strictest error-elimination algorithm, was used for CDR3 identification, clonotype clustering and error correction. A nonparametric unseen species model with Euler transformation was used to estimate lower-bound total TCR beta diversity. The public reads were reprocessed in TCRdb via fastp at Q25 and MiXCR, keeping in-frame beta chains. Merged by CDR3 protein, the rows form single entries marked with the most common genes and DNA. TCRdb assigned the V and J calls; the authors' analysis was not used. The table for this sample lists about 830,000 distinct CDR3 sequences; about 59% of them were counted only once. Approximately 30% of the sample belongs to the ten largest clones.

Looking up the germline V gene (reference sequence) yields CDR1 LNHNV and CDR2 YYDKDF. V drops 0 bases and J drops 3 bases, leaving 15 bases in between. CDR3 length: 16 amino acids, cysteine to phenylalanine. Just the 48-base CDR3 DNA is kept, in frame starting at base 1. The investigation overall reported the following: Estimates of total diversity based on one million sequenced T cells were considered lower bounds and underestimates. Because donor CMV infection status was unknown, age-related changes in expanded clonotypes were potentially confounded. Observed TCR beta diversity per million T cells fell roughly linearly with age, and a significant reduction was already apparent by age approximately 40. Compared with the aged group, the long-lived group had more naive CD4+ T cells, fewer expanded clones and increased TCR diversity, suggesting age selection. Bulk unsorted PBMC profiling prevented conclusive comparison of naive and antigen-experienced compartments. Observed TCR beta diversity correlated strongly with the percentage of naive T cells measured by flow cytometry.

The sequence is built from TRBV15 and TRBJ2-7, with TRBD1 as a weak D call on 5 bases. The receptor comes from a man aged 25-45 years in good health. The sequencing input was blood. CDR3 loop: CATSRDSWTTSYEQYF. The DNA sequence is given as TGTGCCACCAGCAGAGATTCCTGGACAACGAGCTACGAGCAGTACTTC.